This T cell receptor beta chain was sequenced for a study of CD8 T cells in ankylosing spondylitis. Study observations and caveats: Significantly higher representation of disease-linked clones was reported for matched ankylosing spondylitis synovial fluid. Reactive arthritis synovial fluid and blood previously showed some of these motif variants. Disease-linked clones, CD8+, were relatively rare in peripheral blood.

Turning to this clonotype: The antigen is not known.

For TCR beta, libraries came from quantitative 5'-RACE with molecular barcodes. MiXCR, run by TCRdb on the 5' RACE reads, gives a single entry per CDR3 protein. The table shows approximately 140,000 distinct CDR3 sequences, with 40% to 50% occurring only once. The sequenced sample was synovial fluid, either unsorted or a sorted T cell fraction (not recorded which). The sequence derives from a male donor with ankylosing spondylitis.

The CDR3 nucleotides read TGCAGCGTTGGGGGCCAACTAGCGGGAGGTGGTGAGCAGTTCTTC. Its translation is CSVGGQLAGGGEQFF. J is TRBJ2-1 and V is TRBV29-1; 12 bases fit TRBD2. The CDR3 contains 15 residues. From germline, CDR1 is SQVTM and CDR2 ANQGSEA. V shed 4 bases and J 9 bases; nucleotides not matched to a gene: 10.